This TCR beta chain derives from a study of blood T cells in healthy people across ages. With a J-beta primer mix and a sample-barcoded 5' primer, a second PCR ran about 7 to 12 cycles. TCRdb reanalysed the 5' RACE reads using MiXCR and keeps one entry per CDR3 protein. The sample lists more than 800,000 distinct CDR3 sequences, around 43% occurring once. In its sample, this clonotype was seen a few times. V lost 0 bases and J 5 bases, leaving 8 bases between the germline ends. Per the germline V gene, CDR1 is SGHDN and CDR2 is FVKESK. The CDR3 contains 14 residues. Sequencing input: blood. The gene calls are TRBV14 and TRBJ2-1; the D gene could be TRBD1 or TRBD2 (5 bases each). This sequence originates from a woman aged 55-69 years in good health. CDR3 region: CASSQDWGHNEQFF. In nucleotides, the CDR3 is TGTGCCAGCAGCCAAGATTGGGGACACAATGAGCAGTTCTTC.